The next 12 T cell receptor beta chains were all read from a single sample in a study of identifying expanded T cells in peripheral blood. Measured with immunoSEQ multiplex PCR; TCRdb has only the in-frame clones, and not every one. This sample carries some 93,000 clones, nearly 90% of them seen once, and the ten largest clones take around 6%. Sequencing was done on a sample of blood. These receptors were collected from a person between 18 and 69 years old in good health.

This clone showed up just once. This chain uses TRBV19 with TRBJ2-3; D might be TRBD1 or TRBD2, each matching 5 bases. The CDR3 totals 16 residues. V lost 5 bases to trimming and J lost 2 bases, with 17 bases between them. Germline V gene data show CDR1 as LNHDA and CDR2 as SQIVND (reference sequence). CDR3 bases: TGTGCCAGTAGTCCAAGGGACCCGATCCCCACAGATACGCAGTATTTT. Amino acids: CASSPRDPIPTDTQYF. Complete variable domain (other parts from reference TRBV19 and TRBJ2-3): DGGITQSPKYLFRKEGQNVTLSCEQNLNHDAMYWYRQDPGQGLRLIYYSQIVNDFQKGDIAEGYSVSREKKESFPLTVTSAQKNPTAFYLCASSPRDPIPTDTQYFGPGTRLTVL.

The chain links TRBV7-6 to TRBJ2-1; D unclear. V was trimmed by 5 bases and J by 5 bases, leaving 7 bases between them. The germline V gene encodes CDR1 SGHVS and CDR2 FNYEAQ. This CDR3 spans 12 amino acids. The CDR3 DNA reads TGTGCCAGCAGCAGCTATGACAATGAGCAGTTCTTC. This sequence encodes CASSSYDNEQFF.

Here the CDR3 reads CATSTLVGDTDTQYF. As DNA, the CDR3 is TGTGCCACCAGCACCCTTGTGGGGGACACAGATACGCAGTATTTT. This chain links TRBV15 with TRBJ2-3; D is tentatively TRBD1 or TRBD2 (5 bases each). The germline V gene encodes CDR1 LNHNV and CDR2 YYDKDF (reference sequence). V gave up 4 bases and J gave up 2 bases, with 13 bases separating them. CDR3 length equals 15 residues.

The chain employs TRBV7-8 and TRBJ2-7; D call uncertain. V lost 3 bases and J lost 2, with 5 bases in between. Germline loops: CDR1 SGHVS, CDR2 FQNEAQ. The CDR3 loop spans 12 amino acids. This CDR3 reads CASSFKAYEQYF. As DNA, the CDR3 is TGTGCCAGCAGCTTCAAAGCCTACGAGCAGTACTTC.

This clone turned up a few times. The V gene is TRBV4-1, the J gene TRBJ1-3, with TRBD1 matching over 10 bases. The CDR3 has 17 residues. The V and J ends lost 2 bases and 1 base, in that order; junction bases with no gene match: 5. CDR1 is MGHRA and CDR2 is YSYEKL in the germline V gene. CDR3 sequence reads: CASSQSGQGFSGNTIYF. The CDR3 DNA sequence: TGCGCCAGCAGCCAATCGGGACAGGGGTTTTCTGGAAACACCATATATTTT.

V and J are TRBV30 and TRBJ1-4; no reliable D call. This CDR3 comprises 14 residues. Germline-derived CDR1 and CDR2 are GTSNPN and SVGIG (reference sequence). V dropped 2 bases and J dropped 4 bases, with 11 bases sitting between them. CDR3 nucleotide sequence: TGTGCCTGGAGTCCCTCCGGGCATAATGAAAAACTGTTTTTT. Protein sequence: CAWSPSGHNEKLFF.

This clone has a handful of counts. V and J are TRBV30 and TRBJ1-1, with D perhaps TRBD1 (5 bases). Trimming left V 2 bases short and J 1 base short, with 11 bases between. The CDR3 contains 14 residues. In germline, CDR1 is GTSNPN, CDR2 SVGIG (reference sequence). CDR3 sequence reads: CAWSRGPTNTEAFF. The CDR3 DNA reads TGTGCCTGGAGTAGGGGACCGACGAACACTGAAGCTTTCTTT.

The J gene is TRBJ1-1, the V gene TRBV27, with TRBD1 identical over 9 bases. With V trimmed by 5 bases and J by 5 bases, 6 bases remained unmatched. The CDR3 is made up of 14 amino acids. The germline gives CDR1 MNHEY, CDR2 SMNVEV (reference sequence). The CDR3 sequence: CASSKQGAWTEAFF. Here the CDR3 DNA reads TGTGCCAGCAGTAAACAGGGGGCATGGACTGAAGCTTTCTTT.

This chain links TRBV10-2 with TRBJ1-1; D perhaps matches TRBD1 (5 bases). Trimming took off 1 base at V and 4 bases at J, with 10 bases between the two ends. Per germline, CDR1 WSHSY and CDR2 SAAADI. This CDR3 has 14 amino acids. The CDR3 loop reads CASSELGVATEAFF. CDR3 DNA: TGCGCCAGCAGTGAGTTGGGGGTGGCCACTGAAGCTTTCTTT.

The rearrangement joins TRBV5-1 to TRBJ2-5; TRBD1 aligns across 9 bases. The germline gives CDR1 SGHRS, CDR2 YFSETQ. V lost 0 bases, J lost 1 base, and 1 base stayed unmatched. CDR3 size: 15 residues. The CDR3 bases are TGCGCCAGCAGCTTGGGACAGGGGGGCCAAGAGACCCAGTACTTC. Its translation is CASSLGQGGQETQYF.

V is TRBV11-2 and J is TRBJ2-7; D gene ambiguous. This CDR3 comprises 15 residues. The germline gives CDR1 SGHAT, CDR2 FQNNGV. V lost 0 bases and J 5 bases, leaving 14 bases between the germline ends. CDR3 residues: CASSLDQVTGHEQYF. In DNA, the CDR3 is TGTGCCAGCAGCTTAGATCAGGTTACGGGCCACGAGCAGTACTTC.

V and J are TRBV5-1 and TRBJ2-7, with 11 positions matching TRBD2. V was clipped by 4 bases and J by 0 bases; unmatched bases: 3. CDR1 and CDR2 from the germline V gene are SGHRS and YFSETQ. This CDR3 is built from 15 residues. The CDR3 coding sequence is TGCGCCAGCAGCCTCACTAGCGGGGGCTCCTACGAGCAGTACTTC. It encodes CASSLTSGGSYEQYF. The entire variable domain, with the rest obtained from reference TRBV5-1 and TRBJ2-7, is as follows: KAGVTQTPRYLIKTRGQQVTLSCSPISGHRSVSWYQQTPGQGLQFLFEYFSETQRNKGNFPGRFSGRQFSNSRSEMNVSTLELGDSALYLCASSLTSGGSYEQYFGPGTRLTVT.